This T cell receptor beta chain was retrieved from a study of glioma-infiltrating T cells after dendritic cell vaccination. At the level of the study: Dendritic cell vaccination trial patients had either newly diagnosed or recurrent glioblastoma.

Time point defined: after dendritic cell vaccination, including at tumor progression/relapse. Amplification used 60 V beta primers and 13 J beta primers. Sequenced by immunoSEQ multiplex PCR; TCRdb stores in-frame clones only, minus some. The sample contains 45,000 to 60,000 clones, roughly 80% of which appear only once. Trimming took 5 bases from V and 1 from J, leaving 5 bases between them. CDR3 length equals 12 residues. CDR1 and CDR2 (germline): MNHEY, SVGAGI. Concerning this clone: Its specificity is not known.

General study points: The cohort had few patients with full blood and tumor sets. No direct clonality-survival link was found; a diverse polyclonal response may matter.

The rearrangement joins TRBV6-5 to TRBJ1-1; weak D call: TRBD1 (5 bases). Specimen: blood, collected after dendritic cell vaccination. The sequence came from a human donor with glioblastoma. The CDR3 bases are TGTGCCAGCAGTAGGGGGAACACTGAAGCTTTCTTT. Its protein product is CASSRGNTEAFF.